This TCR beta chain was captured by sequencing in a study of shared clonotypes between healthy human individuals. Clones were read by immunoSEQ multiplex PCR, and TCRdb kept only the in-frame ones, dropping some. Of under 1,100,000 clones in the sample, more than 60% were seen once. Trimming removed 5 bases at V and 9 bases at J, with 10 bases between. CDR1 is MNHNS and CDR2 is SASEGT in the germline V gene. This CDR3 contains 11 residues. The TCR sequence derives from a man between 18 and 29 years old in good health. Sequenced material: memory CD4+ T cells sorted from blood. The subset here: CD45RA-negative fraction. The rearrangement links TRBV6-1 to TRBJ1-1; D is ambiguous. The CDR3 DNA follows: TGTGCCAGCAGTATCGGGGTTAAAGCTTTCTTT. Translating it yields CASSIGVKAFF.